The 19 T cell receptor beta chains below come from one sample, sequenced in a study of blood T cell repertoires in COVID-19. The table came from immunoSEQ multiplex PCR; TCRdb's copy has only in-frame clones and leaves some out. The sample comprises around 150,000 clones, roughly 91% of which are singletons, and roughly 5% rests with the top ten. The sequenced material came from peripheral blood. Every receptor here comes from a woman aged 50 to 65 with acute or convalescent COVID-19.

The V gene is TRBV6-5, the J gene TRBJ1-5; D is perhaps TRBD1 (5 bases). V was cut by 6 bases and J by 7 bases, with 13 bases left in between. The germline gives CDR1 MNHEY, CDR2 SVGAGI. There are 13 residues in the CDR3. Written as DNA, the CDR3 is TGTGCCAGCAGAACAGGAGCCTCGCAGCCCCAGCATTTT. Translation gives CASRTGASQPQHF.

The rearrangement links TRBV6-5 to TRBJ1-1; D is undetermined. The V end lost 7 bases, the J end lost 0 bases, and 6 bases lay between the germline ends. CDR1 MNHEY and CDR2 SVGAGI come from the germline V gene. This CDR3 spans 12 amino acids. CDR3 sequence (DNA): TGTGCCAGCACCTCCTTGAACACTGAAGCTTTCTTT. It codes for CASTSLNTEAFF.

Remarks on this clone: At one end the junction does not follow the germline gene, possibly because of a read error. The V and J genes are TRBV2 and TRBJ1-5; D is unresolved. The CDR3 has 15 amino acids. Germline loops: CDR1 SNHLY, CDR2 FYNNEI. CDR3 nucleotides: TGTGCCAGCAGCGAAGTCTCTTATAGCAATCAGCCCCAGCATTTT. Translating it yields CASSEVSYSNQPQHF.

The chain recombines TRBV23-1 with TRBJ2-7, with D perhaps matching TRBD1 (6 bases). TRBV23-1 is flagged as an ORF with uncertain function. The CDR3 is made up of 16 amino acids. Trimming cost V 4 bases and J 0 bases, with 16 bases left between them. CDR3 DNA: TGCGCCAGCAGTCCTCACGGTCGGACAGACTCCTACGAGCAGTACTTC. Its translation is CASSPHGRTDSYEQYF.

The gene calls are TRBV4-1 and TRBJ2-3; no reliable D call. The germline gives CDR1 MGHRA, CDR2 YSYEKL. V lost 2 bases to trimming and J lost 2 bases, with 11 bases between them. CDR3 length: 15 residues. The CDR3 nucleotides are TGCGCCAGCAGCCAATTCAGGATCAACACAGATACGCAGTATTTT. This translates into CASSQFRINTDTQYF.

This chain connects TRBV5-1 to TRBJ1-1; D gene unclear. There are 15 residues in the CDR3. Germline values: CDR1 SGHRS, CDR2 YFSETQ. The ends were cut back, 0 bases at V and 7 bases at J, with 16 bases in the middle. The CDR3 coding sequence is TGCGCCAGCAGCTTGGGAGGGTCAGGTAACGGTGAAGCTTTCTTT. Protein: CASSLGGSGNGEAFF.

V gene TRBV7-9 combines with J gene TRBJ2-1, with D maybe TRBD2 (5 bases). Trimming removed 2 bases from V and 9 bases from J, with 11 bases in between. CDR3 length: 13 amino acids. The germline V gene has CDR1 SEHNR and CDR2 FQNEAQ (reference sequence). In nucleotides, the CDR3 is TGTGCCAGCAGCTTAAAAGGACGGGGTGAGCAGTTCTTC. Protein product: CASSLKGRGEQFF.

The chain employs TRBV9 and TRBJ1-1; TRBD1 might be the D (5 bases). CDR1 SGDLS and CDR2 YYNGEE come from the germline V gene. The CDR3 totals 14 residues. The V end lost 6 bases, the J end lost 3 bases, and 15 bases lay between the germline ends. The DNA for the CDR3 is TGTGCCAGCACCCCAAGCGGGGGTGACACTGAAGCTTTCTTT. Amino acids: CASTPSGGDTEAFF. The full variable domain, rest sourced from reference TRBV9 and TRBJ1-1, is DSGVTQTPKHLITATGQRVTLRCSPRSGDLSVYWYQQSLDQGLQFLIQYYNGEERAKGNILERFSAQQFPDLHSELNLSSLELGDSALYFCASTPSGGDTEAFFGQGTRLTVV.

The chain is built from TRBV24-1 and TRBJ2-2; a possible D gene is TRBD2 (5 bases). CDR3 length: 12 amino acids. V gave up 7 bases and J gave up 7 bases, with 9 bases separating them. From germline, CDR1 is KGHDR and CDR2 SFDVKD. This chain's CDR3 is CATREGSGELFF. CDR3 nucleotide sequence: TGTGCCACCAGAGAAGGGAGCGGGGAGCTGTTTTTT.

The chain uses TRBV5-8 and TRBJ1-5; 10 bases line up with TRBD1. V lost 5 bases, J lost 3 bases, and 5 bases stayed unmatched. The length of the CDR3 is 15 residues. Germline V gene sequence: CDR1 SGHTS, CDR2 YDEGEE. This CDR3 reads CASSFDRGHNQPQHF. The CDR3 DNA is TGTGCCAGCAGTTTTGACAGGGGGCACAATCAGCCCCAGCATTTT.

This rearrangement joins TRBV30 to TRBJ2-1; TRBD2 matches at 9 bases. The CDR3 consists of 14 residues. V trimming: 4 bases; J trimming: 6 bases; junction bases outside the gene matches: 7. Germline CDR1 is GTSNPN and CDR2 is SVGIG (reference sequence). The chain's CDR3 is CAWNPGTSFNEQFF. The CDR3 DNA reads as TGTGCCTGGAATCCCGGGACTAGCTTCAATGAGCAGTTCTTC.

CDR3 residues: CASSQQLAGVKDTQYF. The CDR3 coding sequence is TGCGCCAGCAGCCAACAACTAGCGGGAGTTAAAGATACGCAGTATTTT. The rearrangement links TRBV4-3 to TRBJ2-3, with 11 bases that match TRBD2. The CDR3 totals 16 residues. The germline CDR1 and CDR2 sequences are LGHNA and YSLEER. Unmatched junction bases numbered 6, after V lost 2 bases and J lost 5 bases.

This chain links TRBV7-6 with TRBJ2-7; 9 bases agree with TRBD2. Germline loops: CDR1 SGHVS, CDR2 FNYEAQ. This CDR3 is 15 amino acids long. J lost 3 bases, V lost 6 bases, and 9 bases had no gene match. CDR3 bases: TGTGCCAGCAGTTATTCTAGCGGGAAGAGCTACGAGCAGTACTTC. Translated: CASSYSSGKSYEQYF.

This rearrangement joins TRBV3-1 (or the pseudogene TRBV3-2) to TRBJ2-7; 11 nucleotides match TRBD2. The ends lost 4 bases at V and 7 bases at J; junction bases unmatched: 9. This CDR3 comprises 15 residues. Germline lookup yields CDR1 LGHDT and CDR2 YNNKEL (reference sequence). The DNA for the CDR3 is TGTGCCAGCAGCCGGGCACTAGCGGGAGTTGGAGAGCAGTACTTC. Amino acid sequence: CASSRALAGVGEQYF.

The chain recombines TRBV3-1 (or the pseudogene TRBV3-2) with TRBJ2-5; D may be TRBD1 (6 bases). Trimming removed 1 base from V and 2 bases from J, with 8 bases in between. CDR3 size: 14 residues. Germline V gives CDR1 LGHDT, CDR2 YNNKEL (reference sequence). CDR3 coding DNA: TGTGCCAGCAGCCAAGGGACAGCTCAAGAGACCCAGTACTTC. This sequence encodes CASSQGTAQETQYF.

The chain combines TRBV12-5 with TRBJ2-7; 9 bases match TRBD1. The length of the CDR3 is 14 residues. CDR1 is LGHNT and CDR2 is FRNRAP in the germline V gene. CDR3: CASLPGQGRIEQYF. The CDR3 DNA reads as TGTGCCTCATTGCCGGGACAGGGTCGGATCGAGCAGTACTTC.

CDR3 in amino acids: CASSPDRAYTRQPQHF. The CDR3 DNA reads as TGTGCCAGCAGCCCTGACAGGGCTTATACGCGTCAGCCCCAGCATTTT. The gene calls are TRBV6-2 or TRBV6-3 and TRBJ1-5, with TRBD1 matching over 7 bases. The V and J ends lost 6 bases and 6 bases, in that order; junction bases with no gene match: 14. Germline lookup yields CDR1 MNHEY and CDR2 SVGEGT. This CDR3 is 16 amino acids long.

This chain connects TRBV6-5 to TRBJ2-1, with TRBD2 as a possible D gene (5 bases). The CDR3 runs 15 residues. CDR1 is MNHEY, CDR2 SVGAGI, per germline. Trimming took 5 bases from V and 1 from J, leaving 12 bases between them. The CDR3 loop is CASSTRSGSYNEQFF. DNA of the CDR3: TGTGCCAGCAGTACTCGCTCGGGATCCTACAATGAGCAGTTCTTC.

The chain links TRBV25-1 to TRBJ2-3; D possibly corresponds to TRBD1 (5 bases). In germline, CDR1 is MGHDK, CDR2 SYGVNS. This CDR3 is 15 amino acids long. The V end lost 7 bases, the J end lost 4 bases, and 18 bases lay between the germline ends. CDR3 in DNA: TGTGCCAGCATCAGAAAGCCGACAGTCCCAGATACGCAGTATTTT. Its protein is CASIRKPTVPDTQYF. The variable domain in full, with the rest retrieved from reference TRBV25-1 and TRBJ2-3, is EADIYQTPRYLVIGTGKKITLECSQTMGHDKMYWYQQDPGMELHLIHYSYGVNSTEKGDLSSESTVSRIRTEHFPLTLESARPSHTSQYLCASIRKPTVPDTQYFGPGTRLTVL.